The entry that follows covers one T cell receptor (beta chain) sequence. The junction and the germline gene differ at one end; a read error may be behind it. This sample was included in a study of tumor-infiltrating lymphocytes in primary liver carcinoma. Background on the study: Each of the growths was stage T1-T3 N0M0, extending about 4.2 to 11 cm across. Productive TCRbeta reads per sample were roughly 3.65 to 8 million, not differing by tissue.

The CDR3 spans 14 residues. CDR1 is SGHNT and CDR2 is YENEEA in the germline V gene. The source material, roughly 18-32 mg of unsorted bulk tissue, was used to co-extract RNA and DNA. Sampling targeted five separate regions of each tumor, which included the tumor centre. TCR beta cDNA was prepared out of roughly 490 ng total RNA by means of a constant-region primer. ARM-PCR was slightly modified, and three nested multiplex PCR rounds with it gave rise to the TCR beta libraries. The first two PCR rounds used TRBV1-TRBV30 forward primers with a C-beta reverse primer, 10 cycles each. TCRdb re-called the multiplex PCR reads through MiXCR, storing one row per CDR3 protein. The sample records more than 60,000 distinct CDR3 sequences, almost 70% being singletons.

This sequence was found in a man in his forties or fifties with primary liver carcinoma and hepatitis B virus infection. Sequences were obtained from liver tumor tissue from sampling region 4. Specified subset: tumor region T4, right-lateral pole. The chain has TRBV11-3 and TRBJ2-3, with 9 bases fitting TRBD2. The CDR3 protein is CASSTSGHTDTQYF. CDR3 nucleotide sequence: TGTGCCAGCAGTACTAGCGGGCACACAGACACGCAGTATTTT.